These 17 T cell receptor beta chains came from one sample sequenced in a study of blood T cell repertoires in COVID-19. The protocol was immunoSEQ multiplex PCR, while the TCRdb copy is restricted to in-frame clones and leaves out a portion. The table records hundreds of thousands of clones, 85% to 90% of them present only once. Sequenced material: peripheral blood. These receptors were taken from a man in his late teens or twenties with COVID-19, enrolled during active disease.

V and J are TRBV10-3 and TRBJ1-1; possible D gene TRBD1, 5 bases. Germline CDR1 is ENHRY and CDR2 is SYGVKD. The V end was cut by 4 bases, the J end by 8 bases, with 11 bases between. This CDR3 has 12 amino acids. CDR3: CAISGGEPEAFF. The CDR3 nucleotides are TGTGCCATCAGTGGGGGGGAACCAGAAGCTTTCTTT.

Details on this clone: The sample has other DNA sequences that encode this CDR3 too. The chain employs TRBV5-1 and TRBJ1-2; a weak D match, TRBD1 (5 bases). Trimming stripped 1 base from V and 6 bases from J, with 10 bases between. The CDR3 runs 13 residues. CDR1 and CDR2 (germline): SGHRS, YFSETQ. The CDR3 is CASSLSGGDGYTF. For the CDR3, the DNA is TGCGCCAGCAGCTTGTCCGGGGGGGATGGCTACACCTTC.

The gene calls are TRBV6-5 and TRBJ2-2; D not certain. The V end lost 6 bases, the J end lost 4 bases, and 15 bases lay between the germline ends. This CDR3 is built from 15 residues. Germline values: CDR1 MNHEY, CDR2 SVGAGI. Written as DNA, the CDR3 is TGTGCCAGCAGCGACGGAAGGAGAGTCACCGGGGAGCTGTTTTTT. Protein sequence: CASSDGRRVTGELFF.

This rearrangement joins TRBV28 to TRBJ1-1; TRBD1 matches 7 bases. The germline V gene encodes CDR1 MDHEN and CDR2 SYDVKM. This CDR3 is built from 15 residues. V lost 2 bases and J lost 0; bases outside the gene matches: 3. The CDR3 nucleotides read TGTGCCAGCAGTTTAGGGGACAGCATGAACACTGAAGCTTTCTTT. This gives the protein CASSLGDSMNTEAFF.

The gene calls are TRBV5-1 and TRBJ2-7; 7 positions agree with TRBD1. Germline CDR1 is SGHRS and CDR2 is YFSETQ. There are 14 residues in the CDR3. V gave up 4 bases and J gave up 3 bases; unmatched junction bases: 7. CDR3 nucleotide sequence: TGCGCCAGCAGCCGAGAGGGGGCGGGCTACGAGCAGTACTTC. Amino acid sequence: CASSREGAGYEQYF.

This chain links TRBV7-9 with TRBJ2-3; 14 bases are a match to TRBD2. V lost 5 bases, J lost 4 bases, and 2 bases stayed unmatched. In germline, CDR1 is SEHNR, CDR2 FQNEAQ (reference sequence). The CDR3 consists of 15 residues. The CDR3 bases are TGTGCCAGCAGCCCGGGACTAGCGGGAGCAGATACGCAGTATTTT. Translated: CASSPGLAGADTQYF.

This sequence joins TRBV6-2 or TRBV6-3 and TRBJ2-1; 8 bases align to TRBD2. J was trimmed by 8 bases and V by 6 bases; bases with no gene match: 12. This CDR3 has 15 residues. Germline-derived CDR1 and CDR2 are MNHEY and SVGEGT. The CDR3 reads CASSHPGGLGDEQFF. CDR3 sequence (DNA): TGTGCCAGCAGCCACCCGGGGGGGCTGGGCGATGAGCAGTTCTTC.

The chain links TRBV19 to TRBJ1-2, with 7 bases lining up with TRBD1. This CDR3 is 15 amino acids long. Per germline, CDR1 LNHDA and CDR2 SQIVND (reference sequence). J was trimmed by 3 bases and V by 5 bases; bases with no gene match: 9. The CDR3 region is CASSPRRDRYYGYTF. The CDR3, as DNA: TGTGCCAGTAGTCCCCGTAGGGACAGATACTATGGCTACACCTTC.

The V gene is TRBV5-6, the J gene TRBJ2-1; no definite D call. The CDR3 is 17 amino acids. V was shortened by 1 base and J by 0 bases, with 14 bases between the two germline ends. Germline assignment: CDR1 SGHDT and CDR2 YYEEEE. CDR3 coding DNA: TGTGCCAGCAGCTTGACGTTTGGCACGATCTCCTACAATGAGCAGTTCTTC. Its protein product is CASSLTFGTISYNEQFF.

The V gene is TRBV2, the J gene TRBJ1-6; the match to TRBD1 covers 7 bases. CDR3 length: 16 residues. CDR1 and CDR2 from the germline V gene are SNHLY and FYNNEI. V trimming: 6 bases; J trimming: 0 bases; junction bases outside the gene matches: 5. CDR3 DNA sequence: TGTGCCAGCAGGACGGACAGGAGCTCCTATAATTCACCCCTCCACTTT. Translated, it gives CASRTDRSSYNSPLHF.

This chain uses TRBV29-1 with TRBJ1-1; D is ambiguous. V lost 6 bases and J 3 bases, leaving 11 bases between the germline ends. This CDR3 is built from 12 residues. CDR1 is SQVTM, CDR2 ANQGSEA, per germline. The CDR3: CSVAGRYTEAFF. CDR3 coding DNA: TGCAGCGTCGCCGGTCGATACACTGAAGCTTTCTTT.

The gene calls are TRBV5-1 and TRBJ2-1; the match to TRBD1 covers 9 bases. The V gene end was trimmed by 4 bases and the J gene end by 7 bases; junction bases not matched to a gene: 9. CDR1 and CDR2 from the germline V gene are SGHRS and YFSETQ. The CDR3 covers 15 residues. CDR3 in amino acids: CASSTRTGVRNEQFF. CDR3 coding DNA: TGCGCCAGCAGCACCCGGACAGGGGTAAGGAATGAGCAGTTCTTC.

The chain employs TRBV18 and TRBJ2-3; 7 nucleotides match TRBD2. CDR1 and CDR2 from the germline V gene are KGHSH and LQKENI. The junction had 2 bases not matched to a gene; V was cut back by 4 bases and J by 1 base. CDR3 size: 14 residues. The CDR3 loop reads CASSLTSGTDTQYF. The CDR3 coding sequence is TGTGCCAGCTCACTTACTAGCGGCACAGATACGCAGTATTTT.

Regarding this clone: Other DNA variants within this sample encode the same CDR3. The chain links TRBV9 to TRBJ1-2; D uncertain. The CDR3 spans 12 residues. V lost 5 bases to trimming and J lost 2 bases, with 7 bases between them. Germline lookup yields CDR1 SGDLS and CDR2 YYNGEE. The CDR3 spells CASSPSNYGYTF. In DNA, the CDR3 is TGTGCCAGCAGTCCGAGCAACTATGGCTACACCTTC.

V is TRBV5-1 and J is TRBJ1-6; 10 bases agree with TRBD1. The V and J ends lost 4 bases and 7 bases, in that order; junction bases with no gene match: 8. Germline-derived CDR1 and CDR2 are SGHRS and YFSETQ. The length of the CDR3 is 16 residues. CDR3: CASSTVPGQGNSPLHF. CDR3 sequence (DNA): TGCGCCAGCAGCACCGTACCGGGACAGGGGAATTCACCCCTCCACTTT.

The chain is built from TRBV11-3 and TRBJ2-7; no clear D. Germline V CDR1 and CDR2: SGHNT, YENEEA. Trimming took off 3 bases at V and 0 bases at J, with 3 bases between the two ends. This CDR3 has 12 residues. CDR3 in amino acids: CASSFGSYEQYF. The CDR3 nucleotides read TGTGCCAGCAGCTTCGGCTCCTACGAGCAGTACTTC.

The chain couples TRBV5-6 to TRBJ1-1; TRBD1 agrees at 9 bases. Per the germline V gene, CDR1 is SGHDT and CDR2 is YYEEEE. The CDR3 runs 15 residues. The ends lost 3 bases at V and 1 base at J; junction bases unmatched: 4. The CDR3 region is CASSWGTGWNTEAFF. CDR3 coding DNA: TGTGCCAGCAGCTGGGGGACAGGGTGGAACACTGAAGCTTTCTTT.